A single sample is the source of the 16 T cell receptor beta chains below, sequenced in a study of Graves' ophthalmopathy and Graves' hyperthyroidism (dated by TCRdb to the late 2010s). Sequenced using an Illumina HiSeq 2000. For repertoire sequencing, the TCR beta CDR3 regions were amplified from RNA transcripts. The first round was an RT-PCR using HTBI primers with the Qiagen OneStep RT-PCR kit, and this first round was followed by a second-round multiplex PCR, then size selection and purification. TCRdb's own reprocessing of the public reads used fastp at Q25 and MiXCR and kept productive beta chains. Identical CDR3 proteins give one entry, which carries the most common genes and DNA. The sample table holds about 700,000 distinct CDR3 sequences, of which 35% to 50% were seen once. Around 3.3% of the sample comes from the top ten. Sequenced material: peripheral blood. These receptors came from an adult man with Graves' ophthalmopathy.

This clonotype turned up a few times. The V and J genes are TRBV6-6 and TRBJ1-5; D might be TRBD1 (5 bases). Trimming cost V 5 bases and J 3 bases, with 17 bases left between them. Germline values: CDR1 MNHNY, CDR2 SVGAGI (reference sequence). The CDR3 has 16 amino acids. The DNA of the CDR3 is TGTGCCAGCAGTGAAGCGAGGGGCAGGCCCAATCAGCCCCAGCATTTT. Amino acid sequence: CASSEARGRPNQPQHF.

Notes on this clonotype: A much more abundant neighbour one base away suggests this may be a read error. V is TRBV5-5 and J is TRBJ2-7; no reliable D call. This CDR3 has 12 amino acids. Germline lookup yields CDR1 SGHKS and CDR2 YYEKEE (reference sequence). CDR3 DNA sequence: TGTGCCAGCAGCTTCGACACCTACGGGCAGTACTTC. Protein: CASSFDTYGQYF.

This clonotype appeared many times. The chain combines TRBV2 with TRBJ1-1, with D possibly TRBD1 on 5 matching bases. Germline-derived CDR1 and CDR2 are SNHLY and FYNNEI. Trimming cost V 10 bases and J 0 bases, with 15 bases left between them. CDR3 length: 14 amino acids. The CDR3 spells CATNMGVMNTEAFF. The DNA of the CDR3 is TGTGCCACCAACATGGGGGTAATGAACACTGAAGCTTTCTTT. Variable domain in full (rest from reference TRBV2 and TRBJ1-1): EPEVTQTPSHQVTQMGQEVILRCVPISNHLYFYWYRQILGQKVEFLVSFYNNEISEKSEIFDDQFSVERPDGSNFTLKIRSTKLEDSAMYFCATNMGVMNTEAFFGQGTRLTVV.

This chain uses TRBV3-1 with TRBJ1-5; a weak D match, TRBD1 (5 bases). This CDR3 has 15 residues. With 1 base removed from V and 1 base from J, the gap between germline ends came to 8 bases. Germline lookup yields CDR1 LGHDT and CDR2 YNNKEL (reference sequence). CDR3 sequence (DNA): TGTGCCAGCAGCCAAGGGGGGTTCAGCAATCAGCCCCAGCATTTT. Translated: CASSQGGFSNQPQHF.

Many counts were recorded for this clonotype. The chain has TRBV5-1 and TRBJ1-2; the D gene is possibly TRBD1 (5 bases). This CDR3 has 14 amino acids. V was trimmed by 0 bases and J by 8 bases, leaving 14 bases between them. CDR1 is SGHRS and CDR2 is YFSETQ in the germline V gene. For the CDR3, the DNA is TGCGCCAGCAGCTTGGGGTCGGGGGAGGAAGGCTACACCTTC. Translating gives CASSLGSGEEGYTF.

CDR3 loop: CASSSLDRETQYF. The CDR3 DNA reads TGTGCCAGCAGCTCCTTGGACAGGGAGACCCAGTACTTC. The chain employs TRBV7-9 and TRBJ2-5; 7 bases agree with TRBD1. The CDR3 covers 13 residues. CDR1 is SEHNR, CDR2 FQNEAQ, per germline (reference sequence). V shed 4 bases, J shed 5 bases, and the junction held 4 bases outside the gene matches.

This clonotype has a count of ten or more. The chain joins TRBV9 to TRBJ1-3; D uncertain. The CDR3 is 15 amino acids. The germline CDR1 and CDR2 sequences are SGDLS and YYNGEE. Between the trimmed V and J ends, which lost 0 bases and 0 bases, there was a span of 7 bases. CDR3 sequence (DNA): TGTGCCAGCAGCGTAGGACCGGTCTCTGGAAACACCATATATTTT. Encoded protein: CASSVGPVSGNTIYF.

This clonotype was detected only once. The chain combines TRBV19 with TRBJ2-5, with D perhaps matching TRBD1 (6 bases). The CDR3 covers 13 residues. Germline CDR1 and CDR2: LNHDA and SQIVND (reference sequence). V gave up 11 bases and J gave up 5 bases, with 18 bases separating them. The CDR3 sequence: CAWAGQQSETQYF. In DNA, the CDR3 is TGTGCCTGGGCCGGACAGCAGTCGGAGACCCAGTACTTC.

This clonotype was picked up a small number of times. This rearrangement joins TRBV6-5 to TRBJ1-2; D ambiguous. Germline CDR1 MNHEY, CDR2 SVGAGI. The V gene lost 6 bases and the J gene lost 4 bases, with 15 bases spanning the gap. This CDR3 contains 14 residues. The CDR3 region is CASSIQEGPYGYTF. CDR3 in DNA: TGTGCCAGCAGCATCCAGGAGGGCCCCTATGGCTACACCTTC.

This chain joins TRBV7-2 and TRBJ1-6, with 9 nucleotides matching TRBD1. The V gene's germline CDR1 is SGHTA and CDR2 FQGNSA. With 4 bases clipped from V and 8 bases from J, the junction kept 12 bases outside the gene matches. The CDR3 length is 17 residues. The CDR3 loop reads CASSWRDRAIGDSPLHF. In DNA form, the CDR3 reads TGTGCCAGCAGCTGGAGGGACAGGGCCATAGGGGATTCACCCCTCCACTTT.

CDR3 loop: CASSARQDETQYF. The CDR3 DNA sequence: TGTGCCAGCAGCGCCCGACAGGACGAGACCCAGTACTTC. The chain links TRBV10-3 to TRBJ2-5, with TRBD1 as a possible D gene (6 bases). The CDR3 extends over 13 amino acids. Per germline, CDR1 ENHRY and CDR2 SYGVKD. Deletions cut 10 bases from V and 5 bases from J, with 17 bases between.

The chain has TRBV10-3 and TRBJ1-2; maybe TRBD1 (5 bases). CDR3 length equals 15 residues. Per germline, CDR1 ENHRY and CDR2 SYGVKD. V was shortened by 8 bases and J by 8 bases, with 24 bases between the two germline ends. The CDR3 reads CAIGKNSAGTSGYTF. The CDR3 nucleotides are TGTGCCATCGGCAAGAATAGCGCCGGGACTAGCGGCTACACCTTC.

This clonotype was picked up many times. The genes are TRBV19 and TRBJ1-2; tentative D call: TRBD1 (5 bases). The germline gives CDR1 LNHDA, CDR2 SQIVND (reference sequence). Between the trimmed V and J ends, which lost 6 bases and 4 bases, there was a span of 15 bases. The CDR3 runs to 14 residues. CDR3 residues: CASRRGEVGYGYTF. CDR3 in DNA: TGTGCCAGTAGGCGAGGGGAAGTAGGCTATGGCTACACCTTC.

This clonotype appeared a few times. This chain uses TRBV6-6 with TRBJ2-7; 7 bases map to TRBD2. The trim removed 7 bases at V and 3 bases at J, leaving 6 bases unmatched. This CDR3 has 13 amino acids. The germline CDR1 and CDR2 sequences are MNHNY and SVGAGI (reference sequence). The CDR3 nucleotides are TGTGCCAGCACCTTGGGGGGGGGCTACGAGCAGTACTTC. It specifies CASTLGGGYEQYF.

This clonotype was seen repeatedly, ten times or more. This chain uses TRBV20-1 with TRBJ2-7; TRBD2 agrees at 12 bases. Germline V lookup: CDR1 DFQATT, CDR2 SNEGSKA (reference sequence). The CDR3 sequence is 13 residues long. With V trimmed by 5 bases and J by 6 bases, 5 bases remained unmatched. CDR3 protein: CSAASGRAVEQYF. The CDR3, as DNA: TGCAGTGCTGCTAGCGGGAGGGCAGTCGAGCAGTACTTC.

The chain is built from TRBV2 and TRBJ1-2; D gene uncertain. The germline V gene encodes CDR1 SNHLY and CDR2 FYNNEI. V lost 1 base and J 12 bases, leaving 12 bases between the germline ends. The CDR3 has 12 amino acids. The CDR3 DNA reads as TGTGCCAGCAGTGAAGGGAGGTTTGGAAACACCTTC. It yields the protein CASSEGRFGNTF.